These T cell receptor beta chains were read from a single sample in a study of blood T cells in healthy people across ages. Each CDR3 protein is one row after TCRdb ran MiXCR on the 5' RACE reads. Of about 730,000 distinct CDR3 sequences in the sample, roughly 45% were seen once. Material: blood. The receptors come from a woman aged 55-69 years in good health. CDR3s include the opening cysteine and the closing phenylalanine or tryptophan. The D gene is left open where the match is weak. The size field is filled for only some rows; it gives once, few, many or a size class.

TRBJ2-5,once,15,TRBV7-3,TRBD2,CASRAGTSGDHEQYF,TGTGCCAGCAGGGCAGGGACTAGCGGGGACCATGAGCAGTACTTC
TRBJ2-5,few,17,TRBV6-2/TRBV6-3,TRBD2,CASSYSGSGSSQETQYF,TGTGCCAGCAGTTACTCAGGGAGCGGGAGTAGTCAAGAGACCCAGTACTTC
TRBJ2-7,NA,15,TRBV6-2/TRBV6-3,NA,CASSPQTGKGYEQYF,TGTGCCAGCAGTCCTCAAACAGGGAAGGGCTACGAGCAGTACTTC
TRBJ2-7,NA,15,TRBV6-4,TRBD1,CASSDTDRDSYEQYF,TGTGCCAGCAGTGACACAGACAGGGACTCCTACGAGCAGTACTTC
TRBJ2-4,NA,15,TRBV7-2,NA,CASSTQGTSGNIQYF,TGTGCCAGCAGCACCCAGGGGACAAGTGGAAACATTCAGTACTTC
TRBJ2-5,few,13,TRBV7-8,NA,CASTRTERETQYF,TGTGCCAGCACCCGGACAGAACGCGAGACCCAGTACTTC
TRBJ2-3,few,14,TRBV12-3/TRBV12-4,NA,CASSLEGFGDTQYF,TGTGCCAGCAGTTTAGAGGGGTTCGGTGATACGCAGTATTTT
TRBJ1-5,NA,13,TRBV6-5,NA,CASGETSNQPQHF,TGTGCCAGCGGTGAGACCAGCAATCAGCCCCAGCATTTT
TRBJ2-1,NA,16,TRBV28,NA,CASSPTGRNFYNEQFF,TGTGCCAGCAGTCCGACAGGGAGGAACTTTTACAATGAGCAGTTCTTC
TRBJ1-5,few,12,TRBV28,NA,CASSLQIQPQHF,TGTGCCAGCAGTTTACAAATTCAGCCCCAGCATTTT
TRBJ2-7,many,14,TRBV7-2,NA,CASSSQGLGSEQYF,TGTGCCAGCAGCTCCCAGGGACTGGGTTCCGAGCAGTACTTC
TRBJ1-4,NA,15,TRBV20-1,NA,CSARDLTLVNEKLFF,TGCAGTGCTAGAGATCTCACCCTGGTAAATGAAAAACTGTTTTTT
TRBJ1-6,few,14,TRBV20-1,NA,CSAIQASNNSPLHF,TGCAGTGCCATCCAGGCCAGTAATAATTCACCCCTCCACTTT
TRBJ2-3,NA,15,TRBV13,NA,CASSSFLVGTDTQYF,TGTGCCAGCAGCTCCTTCTTAGTAGGCACAGATACGCAGTATTTT
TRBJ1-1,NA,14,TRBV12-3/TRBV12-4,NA,CASSVETGNTEAFF,TGTGCCAGCAGTGTGGAAACAGGGAACACTGAAGCTTTCTTT
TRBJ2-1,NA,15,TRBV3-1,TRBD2,CASGTSGLSYNEQFF,TGTGCCAGCGGAACTAGCGGGCTATCCTACAATGAGCAGTTCTTC
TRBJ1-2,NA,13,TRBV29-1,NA,CSVEDQMFYGYTF,TGCAGCGTTGAAGATCAGATGTTCTATGGCTACACCTTC
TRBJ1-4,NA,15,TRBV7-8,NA,CASSPPSRKFEKLFF,TGTGCCAGCAGCCCCCCGAGCAGGAAGTTTGAAAAACTGTTTTTT
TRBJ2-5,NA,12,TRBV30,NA,CAGSVLGKTQYF,TGTGCCGGGAGTGTACTTGGAAAGACCCAGTACTTC
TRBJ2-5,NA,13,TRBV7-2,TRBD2,CASSYGLEETQYF,TGTGCCAGCAGCTACGGACTAGAAGAGACCCAGTACTTC
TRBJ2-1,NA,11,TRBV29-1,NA,CSVPLSNEQFF,TGCAGCGTTCCCCTCTCTAATGAGCAGTTCTTC
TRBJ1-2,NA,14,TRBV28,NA,CASSADRPPYGYTF,TGTGCCAGCAGTGCCGACAGGCCCCCCTATGGCTACACCTTC
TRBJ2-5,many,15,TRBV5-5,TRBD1,CASSSSPGQQETQYF,TGTGCCAGCAGCTCGTCCCCGGGACAGCAAGAGACCCAGTACTTC
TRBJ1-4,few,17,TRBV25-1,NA,CASSELTLVATNEKLFF,TGTGCCAGCAGTGAATTGACATTAGTTGCAACTAATGAAAAACTGTTTTTT
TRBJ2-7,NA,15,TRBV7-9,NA,CASSLSGRGSYEQYF,TGTGCCAGCAGCTTATCAGGACGAGGCTCCTACGAGCAGTACTTC
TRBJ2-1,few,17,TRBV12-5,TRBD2,CASGSRPGLETYNEQFF,TGTGCTAGTGGTTCCCGCCCCGGACTAGAAACCTACAATGAGCAGTTCTTC
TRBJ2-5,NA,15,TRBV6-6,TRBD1,CASTQDRGLGETQYF,TGTGCCAGCACCCAGGACAGGGGATTAGGGGAGACCCAGTACTTC